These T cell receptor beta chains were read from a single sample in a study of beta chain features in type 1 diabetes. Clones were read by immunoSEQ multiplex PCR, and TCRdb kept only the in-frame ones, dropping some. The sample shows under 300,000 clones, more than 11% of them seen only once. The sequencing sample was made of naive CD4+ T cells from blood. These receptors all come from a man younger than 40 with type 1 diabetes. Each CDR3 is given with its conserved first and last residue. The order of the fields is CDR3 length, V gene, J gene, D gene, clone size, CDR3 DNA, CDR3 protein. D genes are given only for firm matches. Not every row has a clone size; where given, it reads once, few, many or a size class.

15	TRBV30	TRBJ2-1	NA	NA	TGTGCCTGGAGTACAGGTCCGCTTTTCTACAATGAGCAGTTCTTC	CAWSTGPLFYNEQFF
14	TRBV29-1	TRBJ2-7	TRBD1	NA	TGCAGCGTTGTCAGAGGACAGACAGGGCACGAGCAGTACTTC	CSVVRGQTGHEQYF
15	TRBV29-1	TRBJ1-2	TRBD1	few	TGCAGCGTTGCCTCCCCCCGGACAGGGATAGATGGCTACACCTTC	CSVASPRTGIDGYTF
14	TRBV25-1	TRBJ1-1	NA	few	TGTGCCAGCAGTGAAATAGACGGGAGGACTGAAGCTTTCTTT	CASSEIDGRTEAFF
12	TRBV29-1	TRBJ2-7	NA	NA	TGCAGCGGAGGAGCCGTCCCCTACGAGCAGTACTTC	CSGGAVPYEQYF
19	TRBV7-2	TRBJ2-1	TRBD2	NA	TGTGCCAGCAGCTTAGCCTATCTTGTGGCTAGCGGGCTTTACAATGAGCAGTTCTTC	CASSLAYLVASGLYNEQFF
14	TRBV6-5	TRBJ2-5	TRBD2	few	TGTGCCAGCACGGTTGGGACTAGCGGAGAGACCCAGTACTTC	CASTVGTSGETQYF
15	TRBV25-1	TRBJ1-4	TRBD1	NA	TGTGCCAGCAGTGAGACAGGGAGAACTAATGAAAAACTGTTTTTT	CASSETGRTNEKLFF
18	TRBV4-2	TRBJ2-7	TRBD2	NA	TGTGCCAGCAGCCAAGACTTAGGAATTAGCGGGAGTTCCTACGAGCAGTACTTC	CASSQDLGISGSSYEQYF
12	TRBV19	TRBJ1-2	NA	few	TGTGCCAGTAGTGTGGACAAGATTGACTACACCTTC	CASSVDKIDYTF
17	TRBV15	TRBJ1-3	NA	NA	TGTGCCACCAGCAGAGAGGGACAACGTATCTCTGGAAACACCATATATTTT	CATSREGQRISGNTIYF
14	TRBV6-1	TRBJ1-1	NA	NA	TGTGCCAGCAGTGAACCAGGGCCGAACACTGAAGCTTTCTTT	CASSEPGPNTEAFF
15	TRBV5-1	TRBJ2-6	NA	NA	TGCGCCAGCAGCTTGGACAGGGCTGGGGCCAACGTCCTGACTTTC	CASSLDRAGANVLTF
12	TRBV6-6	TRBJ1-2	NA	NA	TGTGCCAGCAGTTACTCGAGCTCTGGCTACACCTTC	CASSYSSSGYTF
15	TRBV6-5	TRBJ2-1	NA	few	TGTGCCAGCAGTTCGCCGGGACTGGGATACAATGAGCAGTTCTTC	CASSSPGLGYNEQFF
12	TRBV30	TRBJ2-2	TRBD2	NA	TGTGCCTGGATGGGGGGGATCGGGGAGCTGTTTTTT	CAWMGGIGELFF
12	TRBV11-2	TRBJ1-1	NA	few	TGTGCCAGCAGCTTAGTTGAGGATGAAGCTTTCTTT	CASSLVEDEAFF
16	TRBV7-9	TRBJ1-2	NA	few	TGTGCCAGCAGCTCCCCCCGCGGGGGTGGTAACTATGGCTACACCTTC	CASSSPRGGGNYGYTF
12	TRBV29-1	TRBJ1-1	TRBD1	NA	TGCAGCGTTAACAGGGGGTCCACTGAAGCTTTCTTT	CSVNRGSTEAFF
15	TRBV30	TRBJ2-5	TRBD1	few	TGTGCCTGGAGTAGAGACAGGGGTATCCAAGAGACCCAGTACTTC	CAWSRDRGIQETQYF
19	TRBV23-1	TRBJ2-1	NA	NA	TGCGCCAGCAGTCAATCATTAGCGGAGGAAAGTAGCTCCTACAATGAGCAGTTCTTC	CASSQSLAEESSSYNEQFF
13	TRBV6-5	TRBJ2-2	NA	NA	TGTGCCAGCAAGCATCCCGGCACCGGGGAGCTGTTTTTT	CASKHPGTGELFF
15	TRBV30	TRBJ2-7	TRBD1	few	TGTGCCTGGAGTGCCCCCGGGACAGCGCTCTACGAGCAGTACTTC	CAWSAPGTALYEQYF
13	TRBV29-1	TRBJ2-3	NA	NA	TGCAGCGTTGAAAGGGGCAGCACAGATACGCAGTATTTT	CSVERGSTDTQYF
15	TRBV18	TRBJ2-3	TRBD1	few	TGTGCCAGCTCACCTGGGACAGGGGGCGCGGATACGCAGTATTTT	CASSPGTGGADTQYF
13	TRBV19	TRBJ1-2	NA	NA	TGTGCCAGTACCTCTGGATCCGGGGATGGCTACACCTTC	CASTSGSGDGYTF
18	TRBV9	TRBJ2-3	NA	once	TGTGCCAGCAGCCCTGGGTTAAGCGACCGACAGAGCACAGATACGCAGTATTTT	CASSPGLSDRQSTDTQYF
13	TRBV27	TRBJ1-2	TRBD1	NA	TGTGCCAGCAGTTCACAGGGGCCGTATGGCTACACCTTC	CASSSQGPYGYTF
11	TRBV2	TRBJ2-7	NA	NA	TGTGCCAGCAGGGGACTCTCCGAGCAGTACTTC	CASRGLSEQYF
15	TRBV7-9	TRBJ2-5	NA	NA	TGTGCCAGCAGCTTACGGGAAACAGACCAAGAGACCCAGTACTTC	CASSLRETDQETQYF
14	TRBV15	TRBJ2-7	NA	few	TGTGCCACCAGCAGAGATAGAGGATCCTACGAGCAGTACTTC	CATSRDRGSYEQYF
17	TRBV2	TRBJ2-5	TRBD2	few	TGTGCCAGCAGTCCCGAGACTAGCGGGGGGCGGGAAGAGACCCAGTACTTC	CASSPETSGGREETQYF
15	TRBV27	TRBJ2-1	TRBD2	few	TGTGCCAGCACCACGAGCGGGAGGGTTAGGAATGAGCAGTTCTTC	CASTTSGRVRNEQFF
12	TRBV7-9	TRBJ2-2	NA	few	TGTGCCAGCAGCTTCTACACCGGGGAGCTGTTTTTT	CASSFYTGELFF
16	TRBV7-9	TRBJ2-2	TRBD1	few	TGTGCCAGCAGCTGGGGGGACAGGCCGAACACCGGGGAGCTGTTTTTT	CASSWGDRPNTGELFF
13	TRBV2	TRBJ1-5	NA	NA	TGTGCCAGCAAAGGACAGAGCAATCAGCCCCAGCATTTT	CASKGQSNQPQHF
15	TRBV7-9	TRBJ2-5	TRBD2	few	TGTGCCAGCAGCTCCCTTGGGACTAGCAGGGAGACCCAGTACTTC	CASSSLGTSRETQYF
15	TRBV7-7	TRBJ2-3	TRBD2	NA	TGTGCCAGCAGCTTAGTCGGGGGGAGAACAGATACGCAGTATTTT	CASSLVGGRTDTQYF
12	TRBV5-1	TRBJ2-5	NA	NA	TGCGCCAGCAGCTTGCGGTTTGAGACCCAGTACTTC	CASSLRFETQYF
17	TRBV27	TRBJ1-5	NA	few	TGTGCCAGCAGTTTCCCCTCGGAGGGCGAGAGTCATCAGCCCCAGCATTTT	CASSFPSEGESHQPQHF
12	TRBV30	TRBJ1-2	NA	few	TGTGCCTGGAGCCGGGAAAGGGAGGGCTACACCTTC	CAWSREREGYTF